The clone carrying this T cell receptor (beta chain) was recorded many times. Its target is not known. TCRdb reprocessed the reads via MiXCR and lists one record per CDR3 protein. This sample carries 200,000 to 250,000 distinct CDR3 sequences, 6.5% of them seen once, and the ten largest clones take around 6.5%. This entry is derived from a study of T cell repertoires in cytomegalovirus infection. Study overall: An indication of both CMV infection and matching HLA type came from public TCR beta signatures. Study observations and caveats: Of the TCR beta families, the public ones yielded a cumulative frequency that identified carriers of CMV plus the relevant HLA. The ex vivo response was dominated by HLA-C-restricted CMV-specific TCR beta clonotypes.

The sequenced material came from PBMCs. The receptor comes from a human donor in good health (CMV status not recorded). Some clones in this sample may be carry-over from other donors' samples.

The CDR3 DNA reads TGTGCCAGCAGCTTCCTTGACACAGGGAACACCGGGGAGCTGTTTTTT. Protein: CASSFLDTGNTGELFF. The chain joins TRBV5-5 to TRBJ2-2, with a weak D call TRBD1 (5 bases). The CDR3 loop spans 16 amino acids. V was clipped by 2 bases and J by 1 base, with 12 bases between them. Germline values: CDR1 SGHKS, CDR2 YYEKEE (reference sequence).